Each of the 10 T cell receptor beta chains below was sequenced from the same sample in a study of technical replicates of blood from a handful of donors. The method was immunoSEQ multiplex PCR; TCRdb's version includes in-frame clones alone and lacks a portion of them. The top ten hold about 0.3% of the sample, which has tens of thousands of clones, approximately 96% seen once. Sequenced sample: T cells isolated from PBMCs. These receptors were obtained from a human donor in good health.

The chain employs TRBV19 and TRBJ1-2; D perhaps matches TRBD1 (5 bases). CDR1 and CDR2 from the germline V gene are LNHDA and SQIVND (reference sequence). Trimming removed 7 bases at V and 2 bases at J, with 11 bases between. The CDR3 spans 13 residues. The CDR3: CASTLQGNYGYTF. The CDR3 nucleotides are TGTGCCAGTACCCTCCAGGGAAACTATGGCTACACCTTC.

This clone was seen just once. V gene TRBV19 combines with J gene TRBJ2-7, with TRBD2 matching over 7 bases. Germline V lookup: CDR1 LNHDA, CDR2 SQIVND (reference sequence). The CDR3 runs 14 residues. Germline trimming cut 0 bases from V and 2 bases from J; bases unmatched to any gene: 1. Here the CDR3 reads CASSIEGGTYEQYF. As DNA, the CDR3 is TGTGCCAGTAGTATAGAGGGGGGGACCTACGAGCAGTACTTC.

The genes are TRBV28 and TRBJ1-1; D unresolved. This CDR3 region has 17 residues. Trimming shortened V by 4 bases and J by 4 bases, and 22 bases separated the two germline ends. Germline values: CDR1 MDHEN, CDR2 SYDVKM. The CDR3 region is CASSSYPRLARITEAFF. The CDR3 nucleotides read TGTGCCAGCAGTTCCTACCCGCGCCTGGCGCGGATCACTGAAGCTTTCTTT.

V gene TRBV11-2 combines with J gene TRBJ2-5, with D possibly being TRBD2 (6 bases). V lost 5 bases and J 3 bases, leaving 19 bases between the germline ends. Germline loops: CDR1 SGHAT, CDR2 FQNNGV. The CDR3 loop spans 16 amino acids. This CDR3 is CASSPLAPGTEETQYF. In DNA, the CDR3 is TGTGCCAGCAGCCCTCTAGCGCCCGGGACTGAAGAGACCCAGTACTTC.

The rearrangement uses TRBV4-1 and TRBJ1-2; maybe TRBD1 (5 bases). The CDR3 runs 16 residues. Trimming pared 1 base from V and 2 bases from J, leaving 14 bases between. CDR1 and CDR2 (germline): MGHRA, YSYEKL. For the CDR3, the DNA is TGCGCCAGCAGCCAAGTGGGGTTGACAGAAAACTATGGCTACACCTTC. Protein: CASSQVGLTENYGYTF.

The chain uses TRBV28 and TRBJ2-7; 11 bases are shared with TRBD1. V was pared by 5 bases and J by 0 bases, with 15 bases of the junction left unmatched. Germline values: CDR1 MDHEN, CDR2 SYDVKM. This CDR3 comprises 19 residues. The CDR3 spells CASSPDLGQGAMSSYEQYF. DNA of the CDR3: TGTGCCAGCAGTCCAGATCTTGGACAGGGGGCAATGAGCTCCTACGAGCAGTACTTC.

This chain connects TRBV6-5 to TRBJ1-1; TRBD1 matches at 8 bases. Per the germline V gene, CDR1 is MNHEY and CDR2 is SVGAGI. Trimming cost V 2 bases and J 8 bases; bases outside gene matches: 7. This CDR3 has 14 amino acids. The CDR3 bases are TGTGCCAGCAGTTACGTACAGGGGGACCCAGAAGCTTTCTTT. Protein sequence: CASSYVQGDPEAFF.

The chain couples TRBV7-2 to TRBJ2-5; TRBD1 aligns across 7 bases. Losses at the gene ends were 3 bases for V and 2 bases for J; bases not matched to a gene: 3. This CDR3 has 14 residues. The V gene's germline CDR1 is SGHTA and CDR2 FQGNSA. Here the CDR3 DNA reads TGTGCCAGCAGCTTGCGGACAGGACAAGAGACCCAGTACTTC. Its translation is CASSLRTGQETQYF. Full variable domain (remainder filled in from reference TRBV7-2 and TRBJ2-5): GAGVSQSPSNKVTEKGKDVELRCDPISGHTALYWYRQSLGQGLEFLIYFQGNSAPDKSGLPSDRFSAERTGGSVSTLTIQRTQQEDSAVYLCASSLRTGQETQYFGPGTRLLVL.

The table lists this clone with a few counts. This chain uses TRBV6-1 with TRBJ2-7, with 9 bases identical to TRBD2. The V segment lost 6 bases and the J segment 0 bases; nucleotides outside the gene matches: 6. Germline V gene lookup returns CDR1 MNHNS and CDR2 SASEGT. The CDR3 is 15 amino acids. The DNA of the CDR3 is TGTGCCAGCAGAACATTAGCGGGAGACTCCTACGAGCAGTACTTC. Its protein product is CASRTLAGDSYEQYF.

The chain is built from TRBV4-2 and TRBJ1-2; D is possibly TRBD1 (6 bases). Germline values: CDR1 LGHNA, CDR2 YNFKEQ. Trimming took 4 bases from V and 4 from J, leaving 16 bases between them. The CDR3 consists of 15 residues. The CDR3 nucleotides read TGTGCCAGCAGCCCCGAACAGGGTTCTTCCTATGGCTACACCTTC. It yields the protein CASSPEQGSSYGYTF.